Following are 23 T cell receptor beta chains from one sample sequenced in a study of early T cells in non-severe SARS-CoV-2 infection. TCRdb re-called the 5' RACE reads with MiXCR, one entry per CDR3 protein. The sample shows about 59,000 distinct CDR3 sequences, roughly an eighth of them seen only once. Sequences were obtained from whole blood. All receptors derive from an adult who was a healthcare worker with PCR-confirmed SARS-CoV-2 infection or an uninfected control (not recorded which).

This clonotype occurred many times. The chain couples TRBV9 to TRBJ2-3; unclear D gene. There are 12 residues in the CDR3. Per germline, CDR1 SGDLS and CDR2 YYNGEE. V lost 4 bases, J lost 6 bases, and 9 bases lay in between. The CDR3 region is CASSSQSDTQYF. CDR3 coding DNA: TGTGCCAGCAGCTCTCAGTCCGATACGCAGTATTTT.

The sample holds a few counts of this clonotype. The chain recombines TRBV6-5 with TRBJ2-1, with TRBD2 matching over 7 bases. CDR3 length: 15 amino acids. The germline gives CDR1 MNHEY, CDR2 SVGAGI. The junction had 8 bases not matched to a gene; V was cut back by 6 bases and J by 3 bases. The CDR3 sequence is CASSRLAFGYNEQFF. CDR3 nucleotides: TGTGCCAGCAGCAGACTAGCCTTCGGCTACAATGAGCAGTTCTTC.

V usage is TRBV6-1 and J usage is TRBJ1-5; a weak D match, TRBD1 (5 bases). CDR1 and CDR2 (germline): MNHNS, SASEGT. Trimming shortened V by 6 bases and J by 0 bases, and 12 bases separated the two germline ends. The CDR3 has 15 amino acids. For the CDR3, the DNA is TGTGCCAGCAGGGTGGGGCAGACTAGCAATCAGCCCCAGCATTTT. Amino acids: CASRVGQTSNQPQHF.

The chain employs TRBV5-6 and TRBJ2-6, with 7 nucleotides matching TRBD1. Trimming took 3 bases from V and 0 from J; bases not matched to a gene: 3. The germline V gene encodes CDR1 SGHDT and CDR2 YYEEEE. The CDR3 sequence is 16 residues long. CDR3 bases: TGTGCCAGCAGCTGGGACAGCCTCTCTGGGGCCAACGTCCTGACTTTC. This translates into CASSWDSLSGANVLTF.

There are a few counts of this clonotype. The chain combines TRBV19 with TRBJ1-5, with D perhaps TRBD1 (5 bases). The CDR3 has 17 amino acids. The germline V gene has CDR1 LNHDA and CDR2 SQIVND (reference sequence). V was shortened by 0 bases and J by 4 bases, with 16 bases between the two germline ends. CDR3 sequence reads: CASSIDSVGVGNQPQHF. The CDR3 DNA reads as TGTGCCAGTAGTATAGATTCGGTAGGGGTCGGAAATCAGCCCCAGCATTTT.

The chain recombines TRBV10-2 with TRBJ2-2; D is tentatively TRBD1 or TRBD2 (5 bases each). The CDR3 loop spans 14 amino acids. Germline loops: CDR1 WSHSY, CDR2 SAAADI. V was shortened by 8 bases and J by 6 bases, with 16 bases between the two germline ends. CDR3 sequence: CASGGVEGAGELFF. The CDR3 nucleotides read TGCGCCAGCGGGGGAGTCGAGGGCGCCGGGGAGCTGTTTTTT.

With respect to this clonotype: One end of the junction does not line up with germline, which may come from a read error. The J gene is TRBJ2-5, the V gene TRBV5-6; D unclear. Per the germline V gene, CDR1 is SGHDT and CDR2 is YYEEEE. CDR3 length: 11 residues. The CDR3 sequence is CASSFGETLYF. The CDR3 DNA follows: TGTGCCAGCAGCTTCGGCGAGACCCTGTACTTC. The variable domain in full, with the rest retrieved from reference TRBV5-6 and TRBJ2-5, is DAGVTQSPTHLIKTRGQQVTLRCSPKSGHDTVSWYQQALGQGPQFIFQYYEEEERQRGNFPDRFSGHQFPNYSSELNVNALLLGDSALYLCASSFGETLYFGPGTRLLVL.

This clonotype was detected ten times or more. The chain joins TRBV18 to TRBJ1-5; D uncertain. Germline values: CDR1 KGHSH, CDR2 LQKENI. Trimming took 3 bases from V and 5 from J, leaving 11 bases between them. The CDR3 consists of 14 residues. Written as DNA, the CDR3 is TGTGCCAGCTCACCGACGCTCCGGCATCAGCCCCAGCATTTT. Translating it yields CASSPTLRHQPQHF.

In this sample, this clonotype turned up many times. This chain links TRBV7-9 with TRBJ1-2; D is ambiguous. V was cut by 1 base and J by 4 bases, with 4 bases left in between. Germline lookup yields CDR1 SEHNR and CDR2 FQNEAQ (reference sequence). The CDR3 extends over 12 amino acids. The CDR3 nucleotides read TGTGCCAGCAGCTTAGACAGCTATGGCTACACCTTC. Its translation is CASSLDSYGYTF.

This clonotype was observed at least ten times. This chain links TRBV5-1 with TRBJ2-1, with 10 positions matching TRBD2. CDR1 is SGHRS and CDR2 is YFSETQ in the germline V gene. After removal of 9 bases from V and 6 bases from J, the junction contained 9 bases not matched to a gene. CDR3 size: 14 residues. The CDR3 DNA is TGCGCCACCACCACTAGCGGGGTTGGCAATGAGCAGTTCTTC. Protein product: CATTTSGVGNEQFF. The full variable domain, with the rest looked up from reference TRBV5-1 and TRBJ2-1, is KAGVTQTPRYLIKTRGQQVTLSCSPISGHRSVSWYQQTPGQGLQFLFEYFSETQRNKGNFPGRFSGRQFSNSRSEMNVSTLELGDSALYLCATTTSGVGNEQFFGPGTRLTVL.

Ten or more counts support this clonotype. The chain employs TRBV18 and TRBJ2-2; D is undetermined. V was pared by 3 bases and J by 0 bases, with 11 bases between. Germline V gene lookup returns CDR1 KGHSH and CDR2 LQKENI. The CDR3 length is 16 residues. CDR3 residues: CASSPPGAANTGELFF. CDR3 sequence (DNA): TGTGCCAGCTCACCCCCTGGCGCAGCGAACACCGGGGAGCTGTTTTTT.

This clonotype was found many times. This sequence joins TRBV30 and TRBJ1-5; D call uncertain. Trimming cost V 0 bases and J 4 bases, with 7 bases left between them. The CDR3 covers 13 residues. Germline assignment: CDR1 GTSNPN and CDR2 SVGIG (reference sequence). In DNA, the CDR3 is TGTGCCTGGAGTGTAGGAGTGAATCAGCCCCAGCATTTT. The encoded protein is CAWSVGVNQPQHF.

This clonotype was recorded at least ten times. The rearrangement joins TRBV6-5 to TRBJ1-1; a possible D gene is TRBD1 (6 bases). Trimming left V 5 bases short and J 11 bases short, with 24 bases between. This CDR3 spans 15 amino acids. CDR1 is MNHEY, CDR2 SVGAGI, per germline. The CDR3 coding sequence is TGTGCCAGCAGTCCTACTGGGACACCATCCAACGGGGCTTTCTTT. Translation: CASSPTGTPSNGAFF.

This clonotype was seen many times. The CDR3 protein is CASRGGGMSYTEAFF. The CDR3 region has the DNA TGTGCCAGCAGGGGAGGAGGGATGTCGTACACTGAAGCTTTCTTT. This chain joins TRBV6-5 and TRBJ1-1; no firm D call. CDR1 MNHEY and CDR2 SVGAGI come from the germline V gene. The V gene lost 6 bases and the J gene lost 3 bases, with 17 bases spanning the gap. CDR3 size: 15 residues.

Many counts were recorded for this clonotype. CDR3 sequence: CASKGTGGNEQFF. CDR3 nucleotide sequence: TGTGCCAGCAAGGGGACAGGGGGAAATGAGCAGTTCTTC. The chain links TRBV21-1 to TRBJ2-1; TRBD1 is the table's D call and was not checked against the DNA. TRBV21-1 is assigned pseudogene status. The CDR3 has 13 residues.

This clonotype was detected many times. The CDR3 coding sequence is TGTGCCAGCAGCTTGACTAGCGGGGGTACAGATACGCAGTATTTT. Residues: CASSLTSGGTDTQYF. The chain joins TRBV3-1 to TRBJ2-3, with TRBD2 matching 12 bases. The V and J ends lost 5 bases and 3 bases, in that order; junction bases with no gene match: 3. CDR3 size: 15 residues. The germline V gene has CDR1 LGHDT and CDR2 YNNKEL (reference sequence).

In this sample, this clonotype turned up many times. The CDR3 DNA reads as TGTGCCAGCAGTCTCTCCGGTATTGAACTGTTTTTT. Amino acids: CASSLSGIELFF. The chain employs TRBV6-1 and TRBJ1-4; D is uncertain. Trimming took off 5 bases at V and 12 bases at J, with 13 bases between the two ends. CDR3 length: 12 residues. The germline gives CDR1 MNHNS, CDR2 SASEGT.

CDR3 in amino acids: CASSFGTGGSTEAFF. DNA for the CDR3: TGTGCCAGCAGCTTTGGGACAGGGGGGTCCACTGAAGCTTTCTTT. The V call is TRBV7-9, the J call TRBJ1-1, with 11 bases identical to TRBD1. From germline, CDR1 is SEHNR and CDR2 FQNEAQ (reference sequence). CDR3 size: 15 residues. Trimming took 3 bases from V and 4 from J; bases not matched to a gene: 4.

The table lists this clonotype with many counts. The V call is TRBV3-1, the J call TRBJ2-3, with D unresolved. Trimming took 10 bases from V and 4 from J, leaving 15 bases between them. The germline gives CDR1 LGHDT, CDR2 YNNKEL (reference sequence). This CDR3 region has 13 residues. The CDR3 bases are TGTGCCACCGAAAAGCGAGGCGCAGATACGCAGTATTTT. Protein product: CATEKRGADTQYF.

This chain's CDR3 is CASSPGGSGKNEQFF. CDR3 nucleotide sequence: TGTGCCAGCAGCCCTGGCGGTAGCGGGAAGAATGAGCAGTTCTTC. V is TRBV7-3 and J is TRBJ2-1; 8 nucleotides line up with TRBD2. Germline-derived CDR1 and CDR2 are SGHTA and FQGTGA. The CDR3 sequence is 15 residues long. V was clipped by 5 bases and J by 7 bases; unmatched bases: 10.

This sequence joins TRBV29-1 and TRBJ1-6; TRBD1 agrees at 7 bases. The CDR3 is 13 residues long. Germline-derived CDR1 and CDR2 are SQVTM and ANQGSEA. The V and J ends lost 4 bases and 7 bases, in that order; junction bases with no gene match: 4. The CDR3, as DNA: TGCAGCGTTGGGGACAGAAGGAATTCACCCCTCCACTTT. Encoded protein: CSVGDRRNSPLHF.

At least ten counts were recorded for this clonotype. V and J are TRBV28 and TRBJ1-1; D is undetermined. CDR1 and CDR2 (germline): MDHEN, SYDVKM. There are 12 residues in the CDR3. V was pared by 8 bases and J by 4 bases, with 11 bases between. The CDR3 DNA reads TGTGCCAGCCTCTTAAAAGCCACTGAAGCTTTCTTT. Translated: CASLLKATEAFF.

The V gene is TRBV7-9, the J gene TRBJ1-5; D is uncertain. This CDR3 is 13 amino acids long. V was trimmed by 1 base and J by 9 bases, leaving 10 bases between them. Germline V CDR1 and CDR2: SEHNR, FQNEAQ (reference sequence). CDR3 in DNA: TGTGCCAGCAGCTTAGACAGCAAAGGGCCCCAGCATTTT. Its translation is CASSLDSKGPQHF. The variable domain in full, with the rest retrieved from reference TRBV7-9 and TRBJ1-5, is DTGVSQNPRHKITKRGQNVTFRCDPISEHNRLYWYRQTLGQGPEFLTYFQNEAQLEKSRLLSDRFSAERPKGSFSTLEIQRTEQGDSAMYLCASSLDSKGPQHFGDGTRLSIL.